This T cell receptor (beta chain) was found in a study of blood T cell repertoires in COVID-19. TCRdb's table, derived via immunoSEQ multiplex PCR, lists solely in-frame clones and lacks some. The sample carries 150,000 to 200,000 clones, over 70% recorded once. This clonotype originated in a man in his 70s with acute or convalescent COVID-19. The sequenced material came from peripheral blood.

CDR3 region: CASSQQGYYGYTF. The CDR3 nucleotides read TGTGCCAGCAGTCAACAGGGATACTATGGCTACACCTTC. The chain combines TRBV6-5 with TRBJ1-2, with a tentative D call TRBD1 (6 bases). Germline CDR1 MNHEY, CDR2 SVGAGI. The V end lost 5 bases, the J end lost 3 bases, and 10 bases lay between the germline ends. The CDR3 extends over 13 amino acids.